A selection of T cell receptor beta chains follows, all from one sample in a study of cytomegalovirus exposure and HLA in healthy donors. Sequencing used immunoSEQ multiplex PCR; TCRdb keeps in-frame clones, though not all of them. Of approximately 200,000 clones listed, around four fifths are singletons. Source material: PBMCs. The source of these receptors is a man younger than 35 in good health and CMV-seropositive. CDR3s leave out the opening cysteine and the closing phenylalanine or tryptophan.

cdr3_length j_call v_call cdr3_aa
12 TRBJ2-1 TRBV5-4 ASSGQDNYNEQF
13 TRBJ1-1 TRBV29-1 SHIPSGGLNTEAF
11 TRBJ1-2 TRBV9 ASSDRGNYGYT
12 TRBJ2-7 TRBV7-6 ASSPVYPSEEQY
12 TRBJ2-7 TRBV7-8 ASSSLTSSGEQY
17 TRBJ2-2 TRBV12-5 ASGSTSWLTDTNTGELF
12 TRBJ1-2 TRBV19 ASSTQPERTTYT
14 TRBJ2-7 TRBV7-2 ASSLEVAGGSYEQY
14 TRBJ2-1 TRBV5-1 ASSFRSSGIGAEQF
11 TRBJ1-1 TRBV9 ASSEAGIHEAF
13 TRBJ2-7 TRBV5-1 ASSPGLAGVEEQY
11 TRBJ1-1 TRBV28 ASSLPGNTEAF
9 TRBJ2-3 TRBV6-5 ASKGIDTQY
13 TRBJ2-7 TRBV29-1 SVLTGGGQGYEQY
6 TRBJ1-2 TRBV19 ATTRGL
16 TRBJ1-4 TRBV5-7 ASSLIGQGAPGNEKLF
13 TRBJ2-2 TRBV5-1 ASSLGGDNTGELF
18 TRBJ2-5 TRBV7-3 ASSLWRREVARVTQETQY
13 TRBJ2-2 TRBV7-3 ASSRGVANTGELF
14 TRBJ2-7 TRBV15 ATSRATGTGSYEQY
11 TRBJ2-5 TRBV5-1 ASSQLAGETQY
12 TRBJ2-1 TRBV6-4 ASSLSGTSGEQF
11 TRBJ1-1 TRBV2 AIQPGLGAEAF
9 TRBJ1-2 TRBV28 ASSQLNRSF
12 TRBJ1-2 TRBV19 ASSGTASFGGYT
11 TRBJ2-2 TRBV5-1 ASGTGTTGELF
12 TRBJ2-2 TRBV4-3 ASSLNWNTGELF
15 TRBJ2-7 TRBV27 ASTTLRLAGKGDEQY
12 TRBJ2-6 TRBV18 ASSGDSGANVLT
13 TRBJ2-1 TRBV7-2 ASSRGLAGNNEQF
13 TRBJ2-3 TRBV5-1 ASSLGQGGTDTQY
13 TRBJ1-5 TRBV5-5 ASSRSGTGDQPQH
15 TRBJ2-3 TRBV27 ASSPQSGRENADTQY
12 TRBJ2-1 TRBV4-1 ASSPLTSVNEQF
13 TRBJ2-3 TRBV9 ASSVGSGNTDTQY
14 TRBJ1-2 TRBV15 ATSVDRAYQKDGYT
15 TRBJ2-7 TRBV7-2 ASSLAAFRGSSYEQY
14 TRBJ2-7 TRBV28 ASSPPGLAGFREQY
11 TRBJ2-3 TRBV7-2 ASSLQSSGTQY
13 TRBJ2-5 TRBV30 AWRRPGFWQETQY
9 TRBJ1-2 TRBV5-6 ASSLRGGYT
11 TRBJ2-3 TRBV19 ATRDSGSHTQY
12 TRBJ2-7 TRBV29-1 SVLGLLTTYEQY
11 TRBJ2-5 TRBV2 ASSGKRKETQY
14 TRBJ2-1 TRBV7-9 ASSSRLAGAYNEQF
11 TRBJ1-2 TRBV7-2 ASPLRGGWGYT